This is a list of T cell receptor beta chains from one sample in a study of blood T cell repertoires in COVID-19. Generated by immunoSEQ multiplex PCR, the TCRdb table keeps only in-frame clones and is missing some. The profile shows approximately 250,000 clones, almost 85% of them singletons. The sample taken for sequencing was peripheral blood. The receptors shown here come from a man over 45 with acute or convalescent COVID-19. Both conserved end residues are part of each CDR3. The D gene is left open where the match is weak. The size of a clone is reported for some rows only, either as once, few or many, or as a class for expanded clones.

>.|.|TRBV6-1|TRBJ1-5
TGTGCCAGCAGTGACCAGGGCGGGGGTCAGCCCCAGCATTTT
CASSDQGGGQPQHF
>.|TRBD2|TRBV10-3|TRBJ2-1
TGTGCCATCAGGACCGGGACTAGCAGCTCCAATGAGCAGTTCTTC
CAIRTGTSSSNEQFF
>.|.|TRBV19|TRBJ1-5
TGTGCCAGTAGTCGAGTTAGCAATCAGCCCCAGCATTTT
CASSRVSNQPQHF
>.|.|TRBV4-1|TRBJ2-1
TGCGCCAGCAGCCAGCTCCTAGTAGGGGCAGGGACTGCAAAGCAGAATGAGCAGTTCTTC
CASSQLLVGAGTAKQNEQFF
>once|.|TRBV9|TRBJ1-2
TGTGCCAGCAGCGTCGCGGCGGGGGGGGTCTATGGCTACACCTTC
CASSVAAGGVYGYTF
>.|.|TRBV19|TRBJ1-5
TGTGCCAGTAGAGGGAGTAATCAGCCCCAGCATTTT
CASRGSNQPQHF
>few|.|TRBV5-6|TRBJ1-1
TGTGCCAGCAGACAGGGAGGGATGAACACTGAAGCTTTCTTT
CASRQGGMNTEAFF
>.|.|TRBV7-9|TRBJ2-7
TGTGCCAGCAGCCCCTTGGGGGGATACTCCTACGAGCAGTACTTC
CASSPLGGYSYEQYF
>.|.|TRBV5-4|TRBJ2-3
TGTGCCAGCAGGGTCTCGGTGGGGGGGCGCGCAGATACGCAGTATTTT
CASRVSVGGRADTQYF
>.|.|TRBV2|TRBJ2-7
TGTGCCACCCTACGGGACACCGCCATGGGGGAGCAGTACTTC
CATLRDTAMGEQYF
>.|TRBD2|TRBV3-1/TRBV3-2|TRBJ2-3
TGTGCCAGCAGCCAAGTAGCGGGGGGTGGGGATACGCAGTATTTT
CASSQVAGGGDTQYF
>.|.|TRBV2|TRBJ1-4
TGTGCCAGCCGGAGGACGGACGATAAAAAACTGTTTTTT
CASRRTDDKKLFF
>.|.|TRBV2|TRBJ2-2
TGTGCCAGCAGTGATACGGCGGGGCGGGTCACCGGGGAGCTGTTTTTT
CASSDTAGRVTGELFF
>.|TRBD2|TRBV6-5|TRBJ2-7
TGTGCCAGCAGTTATGGTAGCGGGATCTACGAGCAGTACTTC
CASSYGSGIYEQYF
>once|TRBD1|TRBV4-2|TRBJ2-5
TGTGCCAGCAGCCAAGTAGGGGGCGCAGAGACCCAGTACTTC
CASSQVGGAETQYF
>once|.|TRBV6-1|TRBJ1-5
TGTGCCAGCAGTGAAGACAGAAGCAATCAGCCCCAGCATTTT
CASSEDRSNQPQHF
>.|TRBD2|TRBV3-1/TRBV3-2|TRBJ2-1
TGTGCCAGCAGCCAGTCTAGCGGGAGGGTTTCGTTCTTC
CASSQSSGRVSFF
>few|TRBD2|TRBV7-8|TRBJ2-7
TGTGCCAGCAGCTCCGATAAGCGGGAGGGCGACGAGCAGTACTTC
CASSSDKREGDEQYF
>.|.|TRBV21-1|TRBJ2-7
TGTGCCAGCAGCCCCCGGGGTCAAGGGAACCACGAGCAGTACTTC
CASSPRGQGNHEQYF
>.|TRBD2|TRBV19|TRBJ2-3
TGTGCCTCACGAGCGGGGGCGGCCCCAAATACGCAGTATTTT
CASRAGAAPNTQYF
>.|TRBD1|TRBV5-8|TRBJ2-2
TGTGCCAGCAGCTTAGGGGACAGGGCCGGCACCGGGGAGCTGTTTTTT
CASSLGDRAGTGELFF
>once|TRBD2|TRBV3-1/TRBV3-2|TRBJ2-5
TGTGCCAGCAGCGACCAGCGACTAGCTTTCGCCCAGTACTTC
CASSDQRLAFAQYF
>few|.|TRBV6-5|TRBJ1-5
TGTGCCAGCAGGGCTAATCAGCCCCAGCATTTT
CASRANQPQHF
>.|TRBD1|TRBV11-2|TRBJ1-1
TGTGCCAGCAGCTTAGGGGGGACAGGGGGAGAAGCTTTCTTT
CASSLGGTGGEAFF
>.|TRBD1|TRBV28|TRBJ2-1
TGTGCCAGCAGTTTGGGACAGGGGTCCTACAATGAGCAGTTCTTC
CASSLGQGSYNEQFF
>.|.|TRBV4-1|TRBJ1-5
TGCGCCAGCAGCCATGCTCAGGGGAATCAACCCCAGCATTTT
CASSHAQGNQPQHF
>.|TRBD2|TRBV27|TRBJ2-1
TGTGCCAGCATCGCGAGAGGGACTAGCGGGACCAATGAGCAGTTCTTC
CASIARGTSGTNEQFF
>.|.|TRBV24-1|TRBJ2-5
TGTGTCACCAGTGAGGAGGAGACCCAGTACTTC
CVTSEEETQYF
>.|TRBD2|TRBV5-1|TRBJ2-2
TGCGCCAGCAGCTTATCACTAGCGACGGGGACCGGGGAGCTGTTTTTT
CASSLSLATGTGELFF
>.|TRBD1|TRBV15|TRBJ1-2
TGTGCCACCAGCAGAGATATGAAAGGACAGGGGGGAATCCGGAACGGCTACACCTTC
CATSRDMKGQGGIRNGYTF
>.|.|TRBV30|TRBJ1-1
TGTGCCTGGGCACCAGGACCGGGGAGGAACACTGAAGCTTTCTTT
CAWAPGPGRNTEAFF
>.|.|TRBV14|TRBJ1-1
TGTGCCAGCAGCTTTAGAATGAACACTGAAGCTTTCTTT
CASSFRMNTEAFF
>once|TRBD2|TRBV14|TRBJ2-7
TGTGCCAGCAGCTTTTTAGCGGGAGGGTTCGAGCAGTACTTC
CASSFLAGGFEQYF
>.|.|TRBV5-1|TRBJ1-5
TGCGCCAGCAGCTTGTCCGGAGATCAGCCCCAGCATTTT
CASSLSGDQPQHF
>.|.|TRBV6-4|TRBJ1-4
TGTGCCAGCAGTGACTCTAATAGGGGCGTAACTAATGAAAAACTGTTTTTT
CASSDSNRGVTNEKLFF
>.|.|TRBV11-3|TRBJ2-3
TGTGCCAGCAGGTACGGGAGCACAGATACGCAGTATTTT
CASRYGSTDTQYF
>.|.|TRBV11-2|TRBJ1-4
TGTGCCAGCAGCTTAGATAGCGGCGTCGTTGAAAAACTGTTTTTT
CASSLDSGVVEKLFF
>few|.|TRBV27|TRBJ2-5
TGTGCCAGCAGTTTAATAGCGGCGTACCAAGAGACCCAGTACTTC
CASSLIAAYQETQYF
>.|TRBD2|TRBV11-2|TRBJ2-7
TGTGCCAGCAGCTTAGGTATAGGGACTAGCGGGACTTACGAGCAGTACTTC
CASSLGIGTSGTYEQYF
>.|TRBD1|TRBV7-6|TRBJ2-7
TGTGCCAGCAGCTCCCAGGGGGCTAGGTCCTACGAGCAGTACTTC
CASSSQGARSYEQYF
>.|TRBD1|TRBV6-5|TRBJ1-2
TGTGCCAGCAAGGACAGGGTGTACTATGGCTACACCTTC
CASKDRVYYGYTF
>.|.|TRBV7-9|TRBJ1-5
TGTGCCAGCAGCAAGGGGGGGGCACGTCAGCCCCAGCATTTT
CASSKGGARQPQHF
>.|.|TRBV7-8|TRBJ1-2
TGTGCCAGCAGCTTAGGGGCCAGGGAGGGTGGCTACACCTTC
CASSLGAREGGYTF
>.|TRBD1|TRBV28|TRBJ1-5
TGTGCCAGCAGTTCCTCAGGGGGTGGCCAGCCCCAGCATTTT
CASSSSGGGQPQHF
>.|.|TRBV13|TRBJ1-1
TGTGCCAGCAGAGAACGGGGAACTGAAGCTTTCTTT
CASRERGTEAFF
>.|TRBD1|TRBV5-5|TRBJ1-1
TGTGCCAGCAGCTGGGGACAGGGCGATTTGCCCGGATACACTGAAGCTTTCTTT
CASSWGQGDLPGYTEAFF
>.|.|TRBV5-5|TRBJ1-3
TGTGCCAGCAGCTTGGGTCCCAGCTCTGGAAACACCATATATTTT
CASSLGPSSGNTIYF
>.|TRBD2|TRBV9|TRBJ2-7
TGTGCCAGCAATAGCGGGTCCTTCTCCTACGAGCAGTACTTC
CASNSGSFSYEQYF
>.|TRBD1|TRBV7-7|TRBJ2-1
TGTGCTAGCAGCCCAAACAGGGGGGCCGGAGGGGACAATGAGCAGTTCTTC
CASSPNRGAGGDNEQFF
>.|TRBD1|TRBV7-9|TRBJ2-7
TGTGCCAGCAGGCCGGGACAGGGGTTTTCCTACGAGCAGTACTTC
CASRPGQGFSYEQYF
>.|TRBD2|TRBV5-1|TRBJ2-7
TGCGCCAGCAGCTTGGGCGGGAGGGGGTTTTTATACGAGCAGTACTTC
CASSLGGRGFLYEQYF
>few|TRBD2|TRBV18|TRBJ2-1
TGTGCCAGCTCACCGGGACTAGTGTCGGATGAGCAGTTCTTC
CASSPGLVSDEQFF